These T cell receptor beta chains were read from a single sample in a study of response to subunit inactivated influenza vaccine. TCRdb recomputed calls from the RT-PCR reads with MiXCR, one row per CDR3 protein. The sample consists of about 700,000 distinct CDR3 sequences, approximately 15% of them appearing once. The sequences come from PBMCs from blood, collected around 14 days before vaccination. The receptors come from a man between 45 and 60 years old who received an inactivated influenza vaccine. Each CDR3 is given with its conserved first and last residue. A D gene is named only where the DNA matches it firmly. Rows may omit the clone size; those that give it use once, few, many or a size class.

j_call: TRBJ2-7; d_call: .; v_call: TRBV11-2; clone_size: many; cdr3_nt: TGTGCCAGCAGCGCACGAGCGGTTGTTGGGGCAGGAGAGCAGTACTTC; cdr3_aa: CASSARAVVGAGEQYF
j_call: TRBJ2-7; d_call: .; v_call: TRBV20-1; clone_size: .; cdr3_nt: TGCAGTGCCCCCCGGGGGAGCTCCTACGAGCAGTACTTC; cdr3_aa: CSAPRGSSYEQYF
j_call: TRBJ2-5; d_call: .; v_call: TRBV24-1; clone_size: many; cdr3_nt: TGTGCCACCAGCCCCGATTGGGGTGAGACCCAGTACTTC; cdr3_aa: CATSPDWGETQYF
j_call: TRBJ2-5; d_call: .; v_call: TRBV6-2/TRBV6-3; clone_size: few; cdr3_nt: TGTGCCAGCAGGGGTTCAGAGACCCAGTACTTC; cdr3_aa: CASRGSETQYF
j_call: TRBJ2-3; d_call: .; v_call: TRBV5-1; clone_size: .; cdr3_nt: TGCGCCAGCAGCCGAAGCAGGGATACGCAGTATTTT; cdr3_aa: CASSRSRDTQYF
j_call: TRBJ2-1; d_call: .; v_call: TRBV20-1; clone_size: few; cdr3_nt: TGCAGTGCCCCTCAGGCTATCACCCCTGAGCAGTTCTTC; cdr3_aa: CSAPQAITPEQFF
j_call: TRBJ1-4; d_call: .; v_call: TRBV7-8; clone_size: .; cdr3_nt: TGTGCCAGCAGCTTACCTCGGGACATCCCTAATGAAAAACTGTTTTTT; cdr3_aa: CASSLPRDIPNEKLFF
j_call: TRBJ2-2; d_call: .; v_call: TRBV7-9; clone_size: .; cdr3_nt: TGTGCCAGCACCGACCCGGGGCGGACCAACACCGGGGAGCTGTTTTTT; cdr3_aa: CASTDPGRTNTGELFF
j_call: TRBJ2-3; d_call: TRBD2; v_call: TRBV5-6; clone_size: few; cdr3_nt: TGTGCCAGCAGTCGGGGGTGGACTAGCGGGAAGGATACGCAGTATTTT; cdr3_aa: CASSRGWTSGKDTQYF
j_call: TRBJ2-2; d_call: TRBD1; v_call: TRBV7-2; clone_size: few; cdr3_nt: TGTGCCACACAGGGGGTCGGGGAGCTGTTTTTT; cdr3_aa: CATQGVGELFF
j_call: TRBJ1-2; d_call: .; v_call: TRBV29-1; clone_size: few; cdr3_nt: TGCAGCGCGGAACAGGCGAATGGCTACACCTTC; cdr3_aa: CSAEQANGYTF
j_call: TRBJ1-1; d_call: .; v_call: TRBV20-1; clone_size: .; cdr3_nt: TGCAGTGCTCCCAGGGGAAACACTGAAGCTTTCTTT; cdr3_aa: CSAPRGNTEAFF
j_call: TRBJ2-2; d_call: .; v_call: TRBV6-1; clone_size: few; cdr3_nt: TGTGCCAGCAGTCCTCAGTTTCAATCCGGGGAGCTGTTTTTT; cdr3_aa: CASSPQFQSGELFF
j_call: TRBJ2-1; d_call: .; v_call: TRBV18; clone_size: .; cdr3_nt: TGTGCCAGCTCGACTATGAGCGGCGATGAGCAGTTCTTC; cdr3_aa: CASSTMSGDEQFF
j_call: TRBJ2-3; d_call: .; v_call: TRBV7-2; clone_size: .; cdr3_nt: TGTGCCAGCAGCTCACGGGCGGGATTAGATACGCAGTATTTT; cdr3_aa: CASSSRAGLDTQYF
j_call: TRBJ2-5; d_call: .; v_call: TRBV11-1; clone_size: .; cdr3_nt: TGTGCCAGCAGCTTCGGTGGCATCCAAGAGACCCAGTACTTC; cdr3_aa: CASSFGGIQETQYF
j_call: TRBJ1-6; d_call: .; v_call: TRBV6-2/TRBV6-3; clone_size: .; cdr3_nt: TGTGCCAGCGGCTCCGGGACACTGGGGTATACGAATTCACCCCTCCACTTT; cdr3_aa: CASGSGTLGYTNSPLHF
j_call: TRBJ1-2; d_call: .; v_call: TRBV5-1; clone_size: few; cdr3_nt: TGCGCCAGCAGCTGGACCGATCAGGGGTCTTATGGCTACACCTTC; cdr3_aa: CASSWTDQGSYGYTF
j_call: TRBJ2-1; d_call: TRBD2; v_call: TRBV10-3; clone_size: many; cdr3_nt: TGTGCCATCGCTACCTCTAGCGGGAGATTAAATGAGCAGTTCTTC; cdr3_aa: CAIATSSGRLNEQFF
j_call: TRBJ2-7; d_call: .; v_call: TRBV29-1; clone_size: few; cdr3_nt: TGCAGCGTTGAAGAGAGCCAGGGGTACGAGCAGTACTTC; cdr3_aa: CSVEESQGYEQYF
j_call: TRBJ2-1; d_call: .; v_call: TRBV19; clone_size: few; cdr3_nt: TGTGCCAGTAGTACTACACGACCTATTGAGCAGTTCTTC; cdr3_aa: CASSTTRPIEQFF
j_call: TRBJ1-1; d_call: .; v_call: TRBV12-3/TRBV12-4; clone_size: many; cdr3_nt: TGTGCCAGCAGACTCCCCCCGGGTCCCACTGAAGCTTTCTTT; cdr3_aa: CASRLPPGPTEAFF
j_call: TRBJ2-2; d_call: .; v_call: TRBV12-3/TRBV12-4; clone_size: .; cdr3_nt: TGTGCCAGCAGGATTAGTGAGCCCGGGGAGCTGTTTTTT; cdr3_aa: CASRISEPGELFF
j_call: TRBJ2-1; d_call: TRBD2; v_call: TRBV5-1; clone_size: .; cdr3_nt: TGCGCCAGCAGCTTCCGGCTAGCGGAGACGGCTGAGCAGTTCTTC; cdr3_aa: CASSFRLAETAEQFF
j_call: TRBJ1-2; d_call: .; v_call: TRBV7-6; clone_size: few; cdr3_nt: TGTGCCAGCAGCTCATCCTACAGGGTACGGTATGGCTACACCTTC; cdr3_aa: CASSSSYRVRYGYTF
j_call: TRBJ1-2; d_call: .; v_call: TRBV5-6; clone_size: .; cdr3_nt: TGTGCCAGCAGCTTGGTCCTGGGGCTGAGCTATGGCTACACCTTC; cdr3_aa: CASSLVLGLSYGYTF
j_call: TRBJ2-7; d_call: TRBD1; v_call: TRBV7-7; clone_size: .; cdr3_nt: TGTGCTAGCAGCTCGGGACAGGGGGCGGAAAGGTCCTACGAGCAGTACTTC; cdr3_aa: CASSSGQGAERSYEQYF
j_call: TRBJ2-7; d_call: .; v_call: TRBV15; clone_size: few; cdr3_nt: TGTGCCACCAGCAGAGATCTAGCACAGGTGAACTACGAGCAGTACTTC; cdr3_aa: CATSRDLAQVNYEQYF
j_call: TRBJ2-2; d_call: .; v_call: TRBV6-1; clone_size: .; cdr3_nt: TGTGCCAGCAGCCTACTAGGCCCCGCCACCGGGGAGCTGTTTTTT; cdr3_aa: CASSLLGPATGELFF